This TCR beta chain was documented in a study of vaccination and CD4 T cells after COVID-19. Study at large: All convalescent patients were nasal swab PCR positive for SARS-CoV-2; nine had mild and one severe disease. Study results and caveats: 304 of 307 vaccine-specific clones from convalescent patients were spike mono-reactive. A median of around 86% of reactive clones, in convalescent patients, became evident only post-vaccination.

A few counts support this clonotype. No antigen is known for it. An Oncomine TCR Beta short-read assay was used to sequence the DNA from cultured CD4+ T cells. Each CDR3 protein gets one entry after TCRdb re-called the PCR reads with MiXCR. The table records 16,000 or so distinct CDR3 sequences, 45% to 65% of them present only once. Regarding treatment: 10-day PBMC culture with coronavirus spike peptide pools or control peptides (ViraFEST assay). More than 1.5 million PBMCs per well were cultured with 8.5 to 10 IU/ml IL-2 and about 10 ug/ml peptide pools. CDR3 length: 16 amino acids. The V gene end was trimmed by 6 bases and the J gene end by 4 bases; junction bases not matched to a gene: 9. Germline values: CDR1 MNHEY, CDR2 SVGEGT.

The TCR comes from a human donor who had recovered from COVID-19. This sequence joins TRBV6-2 or TRBV6-3 and TRBJ2-1; 10 positions match TRBD2. The sample taken for sequencing was CD4+ T cells from blood, cultured in vitro. This CDR3 is CASSLRTSGTYNEQFF. In DNA form, the CDR3 reads TGTGCCAGCAGCCTACGGACTAGCGGAACTTACAATGAGCAGTTCTTC.